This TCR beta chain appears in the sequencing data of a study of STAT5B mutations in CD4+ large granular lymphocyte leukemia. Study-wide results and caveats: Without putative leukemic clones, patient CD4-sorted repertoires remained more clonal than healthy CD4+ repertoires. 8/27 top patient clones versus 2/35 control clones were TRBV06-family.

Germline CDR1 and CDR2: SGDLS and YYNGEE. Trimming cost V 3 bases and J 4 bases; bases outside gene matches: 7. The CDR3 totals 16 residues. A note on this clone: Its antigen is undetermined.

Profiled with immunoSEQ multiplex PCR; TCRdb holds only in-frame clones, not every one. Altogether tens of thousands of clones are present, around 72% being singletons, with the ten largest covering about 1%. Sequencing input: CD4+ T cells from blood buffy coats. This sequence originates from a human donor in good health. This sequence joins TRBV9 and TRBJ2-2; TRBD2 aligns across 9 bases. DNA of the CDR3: TGTGCCAGCAGCGCATTAGCGGGAGCTGGCACCGGGGAGCTGTTTTTT. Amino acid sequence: CASSALAGAGTGELFF.